This T cell receptor (beta chain) comes out of a study of cytomegalovirus exposure and HLA in healthy donors. Comments on this clone: Its matching antigen is unknown.

60 Vbeta and 13 Jbeta primers were used in PCR. Libraries were prepared by immunoSEQ multiplex PCR; TCRdb keeps only in-frame clonotypes and omits some of them. The data hold 99,000 or so clones, with 10% observed a single time. Study results and caveats: DRB1 had the most TCR associations and HLA-C the fewest, a later analysis found, with rates varying by HLA locus. Most TCR sequences were uncommon, yet certain public TCRs appeared in many donors. Beyond CMV serostatus, there was no information to go on about immune exposure.

Germline V gene sequence: CDR1 LNHDA, CDR2 SQIVND (reference sequence). The V gene lost 5 bases and the J gene lost 0 bases, with 11 bases spanning the gap. This CDR3 comprises 15 residues. The V and J genes are TRBV19 and TRBJ1-5, with a tentative D call TRBD1 (6 bases). The sequenced sample consisted of PBMCs. This TCR came from a man aged 35 to 55 in good health and CMV-seropositive. CDR3 in amino acids: CASSWGGYSNQPQHF. The CDR3 nucleotides read TGTGCCAGTAGTTGGGGGGGCTATAGCAATCAGCCCCAGCATTTT.